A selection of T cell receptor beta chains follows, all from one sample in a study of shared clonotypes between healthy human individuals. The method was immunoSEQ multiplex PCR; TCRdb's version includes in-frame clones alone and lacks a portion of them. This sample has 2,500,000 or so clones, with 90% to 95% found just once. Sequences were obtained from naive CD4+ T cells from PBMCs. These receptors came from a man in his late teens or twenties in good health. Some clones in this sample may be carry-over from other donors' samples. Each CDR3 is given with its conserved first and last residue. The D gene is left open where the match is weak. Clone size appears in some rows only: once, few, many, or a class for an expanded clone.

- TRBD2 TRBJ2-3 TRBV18 CASSPPGREGSDTQYF TGTGCCAGCTCACCACCGGGGCGGGAGGGCTCAGATACGCAGTATTTT
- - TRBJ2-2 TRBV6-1 CASSELQATGELFF TGTGCCAGCAGTGAACTACAAGCCACCGGGGAGCTGTTTTTT
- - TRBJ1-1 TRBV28 CASSLPGARNTEAFF TGTGCCAGCAGTTTACCAGGGGCCAGAAACACTGAAGCTTTCTTT
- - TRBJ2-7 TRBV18 CASSQTRSYEQYF TGTGCCAGCTCACAAACACGATCCTACGAGCAGTACTTC
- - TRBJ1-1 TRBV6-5 CASVRGDTEAFF TGTGCCAGTGTCCGAGGGGACACTGAAGCTTTCTTT
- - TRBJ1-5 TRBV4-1 CASSQDIRGWIYSNQPQHF TGCGCCAGCAGCCAAGATATAAGGGGGTGGATTTATAGCAATCAGCCCCAGCATTTT
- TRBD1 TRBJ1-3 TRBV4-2 CASSQGTGSTAGNTIYF TGTGCCAGCAGCCAAGGGACAGGGTCAACCGCTGGAAACACCATATATTTT
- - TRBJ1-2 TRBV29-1 CSVVGLEGYTF TGCAGCGTGGTAGGGTTGGAAGGCTACACCTTC
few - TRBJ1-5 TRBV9 CASSVDGAYEPQHF TGTGCCAGCAGCGTAGACGGGGCCTACGAGCCCCAGCATTTT
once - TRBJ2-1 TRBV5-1 CASSLAGPPYNEQFF TGCGCCAGCAGCTTGGCGGGTCCTCCGTACAATGAGCAGTTCTTC
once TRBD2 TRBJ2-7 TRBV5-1 CASSLASSGSYEQYF TGCGCCAGCAGCTTGGCGTCTAGCGGGTCTTACGAGCAGTACTTC
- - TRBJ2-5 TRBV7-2 CASSLGLQETQYF TGTGCCAGCAGCTTAGGACTCCAAGAGACCCAGTACTTC
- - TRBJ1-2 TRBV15 CATSRDLIGYTF TGTGCCACCAGCAGAGATCTGATAGGCTACACCTTC
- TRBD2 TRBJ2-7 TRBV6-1 CASSSKTAGDYEQYF TGTGCCAGCAGCTCAAAGACAGCGGGGGATTACGAGCAGTACTTC
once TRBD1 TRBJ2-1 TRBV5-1 CASSKGQNNEQFF TGCGCCAGCAGCAAGGGACAGAACAATGAGCAGTTCTTC
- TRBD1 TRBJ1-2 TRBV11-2 CASSLGRGFYGYTF TGTGCCAGCAGCTTAGGCAGGGGGTTCTATGGCTACACCTTC
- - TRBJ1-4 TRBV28 CASSLNWDSGKLFF TGTGCCAGCAGCCTAAACTGGGACTCGGGAAAACTGTTTTTT
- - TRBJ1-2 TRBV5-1 CAPARAGKYNYGYTF TGCGCTCCGGCTCGGGCAGGGAAATATAACTATGGCTACACCTTC
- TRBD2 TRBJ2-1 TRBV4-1 CASSQDPGLADRGNEQFF TGCGCCAGCAGCCAAGATCCCGGACTAGCGGACAGAGGCAATGAGCAGTTCTTC
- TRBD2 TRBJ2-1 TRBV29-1 CSVGRASGSNEQFF TGCAGCGTTGGTCGGGCTAGCGGGAGTAATGAGCAGTTCTTC
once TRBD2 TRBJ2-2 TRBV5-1 CASSLFSGAINTGELFF TGCGCCAGCAGCTTATTTAGCGGGGCAATTAACACCGGGGAGCTGTTTTTT
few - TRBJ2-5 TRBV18 CASSPPAQETQYF TGTGCCAGCTCACCACCGGCCCAAGAGACCCAGTACTTC
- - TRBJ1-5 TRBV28 CASSFSGYSNQPQHF TGTGCCAGCAGTTTTTCGGGATATAGCAATCAGCCCCAGCATTTT
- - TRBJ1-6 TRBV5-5 CASSFSNNSPLHF TGTGCCAGCAGCTTTTCCAATAATTCACCCCTCCACTTT
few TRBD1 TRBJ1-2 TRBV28 CASSSRGTGYGYTF TGTGCCAGCAGTTCCCGAGGGACAGGGTATGGCTACACCTTC
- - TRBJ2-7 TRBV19 CASSIGAFYEQYF TGTGCCAGTAGTATCGGGGCTTTTTACGAGCAGTACTTC
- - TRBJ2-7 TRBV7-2 CASSRGPYYEQYF TGTGCCAGCAGCCGAGGGCCTTACTACGAGCAGTACTTC
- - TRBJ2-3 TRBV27 CASLGLSLGTDTQYF TGTGCCAGCCTAGGACTGAGTCTTGGGACAGATACGCAGTATTTT
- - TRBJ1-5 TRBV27 CASGVRVQPQHF TGTGCCAGCGGGGTTCGGGTTCAGCCCCAGCATTTT
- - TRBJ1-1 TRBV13 CASSGGTNTEAFF TGTGCCAGCAGCGGGGGGACGAACACTGAAGCTTTCTTT
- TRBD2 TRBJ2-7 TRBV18 CASSHGQFPGLAGGPYEQYF TGTGCCAGCTCACACGGACAGTTCCCGGGACTAGCGGGAGGGCCGTACGAGCAGTACTTC
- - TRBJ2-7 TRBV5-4 CASSLGITSRIEQYF TGTGCCAGCAGCTTGGGTATCACTAGCAGGATCGAGCAGTACTTC
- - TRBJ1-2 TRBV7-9 CASSLGSGAAANYGYTF TGTGCCAGCAGCTTAGGGTCGGGGGCTGCGGCTAACTATGGCTACACCTTC
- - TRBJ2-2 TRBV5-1 CASSLAGLAGGELFF TGCGCCAGCAGCTTGGCCGGGCTAGCTGGCGGGGAGCTGTTTTTT
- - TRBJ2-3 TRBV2 CASSELRAADTQYF TGTGCCAGCAGTGAACTCCGGGCCGCAGATACGCAGTATTTT
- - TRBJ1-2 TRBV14 CASSQARGYGYTF TGTGCCAGCAGCCAAGCAAGGGGGTACGGCTACACCTTC